Reported below is one T cell receptor beta chain. Both 60 Vbeta primers and 13 Jbeta primers went into the PCR. Some clones are missing from TCRdb's copy, which holds only in-frame ones; the method was immunoSEQ multiplex PCR. The table has roughly 150,000 clones, about 71% seen once; the top ten hold 2.1%. The CDR3 has 14 residues. V was clipped by 4 bases and J by 8 bases; unmatched bases: 12. CDR1 SGHDT and CDR2 YYEEEE come from the germline V gene. This record comes from a study of cytomegalovirus exposure and HLA in healthy donors. Material for sequencing was PBMCs. The chain links TRBV5-6 to TRBJ2-7; 7 positions match TRBD1. This sequence originates from a woman aged 60-75 years in good health and CMV-seropositive. The CDR3 spells CASSKGGADLKQYF. In DNA form, the CDR3 reads TGTGCCAGCAGCAAAGGGGGCGCCGATCTGAAGCAGTACTTC.